This entry lists 13 T cell receptor beta chains sequenced from one sample in a study of T cell responses to AZD1222 COVID-19 vaccine. The method was immunoSEQ multiplex PCR; TCRdb's version includes in-frame clones alone and lacks a portion of them. The table records fewer than 150,000 clones, approximately 90% of them present only once. The material was peripheral blood, obtained 28 days after the second AZD1222 dose. The receptors come from an adult who received the AZD1222 COVID-19 vaccine.

The chain recombines TRBV12-5 with TRBJ2-1, with D maybe TRBD1 (5 bases). Trimming took 0 bases from V and 0 from J, leaving 9 bases between them. The CDR3 covers 16 residues. Germline V gene sequence: CDR1 LGHNT, CDR2 FRNRAP. The CDR3 loop is CASGLVTTASYNEQFF. As DNA, the CDR3 is TGTGCTAGTGGTTTGGTAACGACAGCCTCCTACAATGAGCAGTTCTTC.

This clone occurred a few times. The chain employs TRBV6-4 and TRBJ1-6; D is perhaps TRBD1 (6 bases). This CDR3 is 15 amino acids long. Trimming left V 3 bases short and J 6 bases short, with 12 bases between. The V gene's germline CDR1 is MRHNA and CDR2 SNTAGT. CDR3 loop: CASSEWGAGNSPLHF. CDR3 DNA: TGTGCCAGCAGTGAGTGGGGGGCTGGTAATTCACCCCTCCACTTT.

V is TRBV30 and J is TRBJ1-2; TRBD1 aligns across 11 bases. The CDR3 has 14 residues. V lost 2 bases to trimming and J lost 7 bases; unmatched junction nucleotides: 6. In germline, CDR1 is GTSNPN, CDR2 SVGIG (reference sequence). CDR3 protein: CAWSFGQGAGGYTF. CDR3 in DNA: TGTGCCTGGAGTTTCGGACAGGGGGCCGGTGGCTACACCTTC. Full variable domain (rest looked up from reference TRBV30 and TRBJ1-2): SQTIHQWPATLVQPVGSPLSLECTVEGTSNPNLYWYRQAAGRGLQLLFYSVGIGQISSEVPQNLSASRPQDRQFILSSKKLLLSDSGFYLCAWSFGQGAGGYTFGSGTRLTVV.

The chain recombines TRBV9 with TRBJ1-2, with 8 bases fitting TRBD1. The V and J ends lost 10 bases and 4 bases, in that order; junction bases with no gene match: 15. Germline CDR1 reads SGDLS; CDR2 reads YYNGEE. The CDR3 sequence is 15 residues long. This CDR3 is CAPADRVWGLYGYTF. DNA for the CDR3: TGTGCCCCCGCGGACAGGGTGTGGGGGCTCTATGGCTACACCTTC.

The chain joins TRBV5-1 to TRBJ2-7, with no clear D. Germline loops: CDR1 SGHRS, CDR2 YFSETQ. The CDR3 totals 13 residues. The V end was cut by 4 bases, the J end by 4 bases, with 12 bases between. The CDR3 nucleotides read TGCGCCAGCAGCGACTTGGGAACTTACGAGCAGTACTTC. It specifies CASSDLGTYEQYF.

In this sample, this clone turned up once. The chain joins TRBV7-9 to TRBJ1-1, with TRBD1 as a possible D gene (6 bases). The CDR3 totals 13 residues. Trimming removed 5 bases from V and 4 bases from J, with 11 bases in between. Germline V lookup: CDR1 SEHNR, CDR2 FQNEAQ (reference sequence). The CDR3 coding sequence is TGTGCCAGCAGCCAGACAGGAATCACTGAAGCTTTCTTT. Protein sequence: CASSQTGITEAFF.

The chain combines TRBV18 with TRBJ1-6, with 7 positions matching TRBD1. Trimming took 2 bases from V and 1 from J; bases not matched to a gene: 8. The CDR3 has 18 amino acids. The germline CDR1 and CDR2 sequences are KGHSH and LQKENI. In nucleotides, the CDR3 is TGTGCCAGCTCACCAAGGGTAACAGGGGTATCCTATAATTCACCCCTCCACTTT. Translating it yields CASSPRVTGVSYNSPLHF.

The sample holds a few counts of this clone. The chain uses TRBV19 and TRBJ2-3; 10 bases are shared with TRBD2. V gave up 1 base and J gave up 2 bases; unmatched junction bases: 3. CDR1 is LNHDA and CDR2 is SQIVND in the germline V gene (reference sequence). The CDR3 loop spans 16 amino acids. This chain's CDR3 is CASSIGLAGITDTQYF. The CDR3 nucleotides are TGTGCCAGTAGTATAGGACTAGCGGGTATCACAGATACGCAGTATTTT.

This chain uses TRBV11-2 with TRBJ1-4, with 10 nucleotides matching TRBD1. V was clipped by 3 bases and J by 3 bases; unmatched bases: 4. The germline V gene encodes CDR1 SGHAT and CDR2 FQNNGV. This CDR3 has 16 residues. CDR3 DNA sequence: TGTGCCAGCAGCTTCGGGACAGGGGTGTCTAATGAAAAACTGTTTTTT. Protein sequence: CASSFGTGVSNEKLFF.

The chain joins TRBV10-3 to TRBJ2-3, with TRBD2 matching 8 bases. V shed 6 bases, J shed 5 bases, and the junction held 13 bases outside the gene matches. The length of the CDR3 is 16 residues. Germline assignment: CDR1 ENHRY and CDR2 SYGVKD. CDR3 loop: CAIRPTSAGEGDTQYF. In DNA, the CDR3 is TGTGCCATCAGGCCGACTAGCGCCGGGGAGGGAGATACGCAGTATTTT.

The J gene is TRBJ2-7, the V gene TRBV11-1; 8 bases agree with TRBD2. The CDR3 runs to 15 residues. V lost 5 bases to trimming and J lost 0 bases; unmatched junction nucleotides: 6. Germline assignment: CDR1 SGHAT and CDR2 FQDESV (reference sequence). CDR3 nucleotide sequence: TGTGCCAGCAGCCTACTAGCGGAATTCTCCTACGAGCAGTACTTC. It encodes CASSLLAEFSYEQYF.

V usage is TRBV28 and J usage is TRBJ1-1; D is ambiguous. The CDR3 extends over 14 amino acids. Trimming left V 5 bases short and J 5 bases short, with 15 bases between. Per germline, CDR1 MDHEN and CDR2 SYDVKM. In DNA, the CDR3 is TGTGCCAGCAGTAATCTAAGGGCAGAGACTGAAGCTTTCTTT. It translates to CASSNLRAETEAFF.

V usage is TRBV13 and J usage is TRBJ2-2, with D unresolved. CDR1 and CDR2 (germline): PRHDT, FYEKMQ (reference sequence). V was pared by 0 bases and J by 0 bases, with 8 bases between. CDR3 length: 16 amino acids. The DNA of the CDR3 is TGTGCCAGCAGCTTAGGGGGCGGAGCGAACACCGGGGAGCTGTTTTTT. It is translated as CASSLGGGANTGELFF.